A single sample gave rise to the 24 T cell receptor beta chains below, sequenced in a study of blood T cell repertoires in COVID-19. TCRdb's table, derived via immunoSEQ multiplex PCR, lists solely in-frame clones and lacks some. The data contain around 190,000 clones, roughly 87% of them singletons. Sequencing input: peripheral blood. These TCRs come from a man aged 18 to 29 who had recovered from COVID-19.

This chain links TRBV6-5 with TRBJ1-2, with 9 bases that match TRBD1. This CDR3 is 14 amino acids long. The J segment lost 0 bases and the V segment lost 6 bases, leaving 2 bases of the junction unmatched. Germline V gene lookup returns CDR1 MNHEY and CDR2 SVGAGI. CDR3 protein: CASSRDRANYGYTF. The CDR3 nucleotides read TGTGCCAGCAGCCGGGACAGGGCTAACTATGGCTACACCTTC.

CDR3 sequence: CASSVNRGSGYEQYF. CDR3 DNA: TGTGCCAGCAGCGTTAATAGGGGTAGCGGCTACGAGCAGTACTTC. This chain links TRBV7-6 with TRBJ2-7; tentative D call: TRBD2 (6 bases). V lost 5 bases and J lost 3, with 17 bases in between. This CDR3 spans 15 amino acids. Germline values: CDR1 SGHVS, CDR2 FNYEAQ.

This clone was observed once. The chain uses TRBV9 and TRBJ2-2, with TRBD2 as a possible D gene (6 bases). Germline lookup yields CDR1 SGDLS and CDR2 YYNGEE. The CDR3 runs to 17 residues. The V gene lost 4 bases and the J gene lost 2 bases, with 18 bases spanning the gap. CDR3 DNA: TGTGCCAGCAGCCCCGGGCTGACTAGGAGTAACACCGGGGAGCTGTTTTTT. Its protein is CASSPGLTRSNTGELFF.

The V and J genes are TRBV18 and TRBJ2-1; TRBD2 agrees at 8 bases. The CDR3 loop spans 14 amino acids. The J segment lost 9 bases and the V segment lost 6 bases, leaving 10 bases of the junction unmatched. Per the germline V gene, CDR1 is KGHSH and CDR2 is LQKENI. CDR3: CASSEAGDLGEQFF. The CDR3 DNA follows: TGTGCCAGCTCGGAAGCGGGAGATCTGGGTGAGCAGTTCTTC. Together with reference TRBV18 and TRBJ2-1, the CDR3 gives the full variable domain: NAGVMQNPRHLVRRRGQEARLRCSPMKGHSHVYWYRQLPEEGLKFMVYLQKENIIDESGMPKERFSAEFPKEGPSILRIQQVVRGDSAAYFCASSEAGDLGEQFFGPGTRLTVL.

CDR3 in DNA: TGTGCCAGCAGCCCCGGACACCCGAACACTGAAGCTTTCTTT. Encoded protein: CASSPGHPNTEAFF. This sequence joins TRBV7-3 and TRBJ1-1; tentatively, D is TRBD1 (5 bases). Germline V CDR1 and CDR2: SGHTA, FQGTGA. Trimming removed 5 bases at V and 1 base at J, with 11 bases between. The CDR3 is 14 amino acids.

In its sample, this clone was seen a few times. Here the CDR3 reads CAISEMGAGANVLTF. The CDR3 nucleotides are TGTGCCATCAGTGAAATGGGAGCTGGGGCCAACGTCCTGACTTTC. The rearrangement links TRBV10-3 to TRBJ2-6; D is perhaps TRBD2 (5 bases). Trimming stripped 3 bases from V and 2 bases from J, with 8 bases between. Per germline, CDR1 ENHRY and CDR2 SYGVKD. The CDR3 spans 15 residues.

In its sample, this clone was seen once. This chain joins TRBV6-2 or TRBV6-3 and TRBJ2-3, with 14 bases lining up with TRBD2. Trimming cost V 5 bases and J 7 bases; bases outside gene matches: 5. CDR3 length: 15 amino acids. CDR1 MNHEY and CDR2 SVGEGT come from the germline V gene. DNA of the CDR3: TGTGCCAGCAGTCTTGGACTAGCGGGGGGTCATACGCAGTATTTT. Protein product: CASSLGLAGGHTQYF.

The chain combines TRBV5-4 with TRBJ2-6, with D perhaps TRBD1 (5 bases). The CDR3 has 16 residues. Germline CDR1 is SGHNT and CDR2 is YYREEE (reference sequence). The V and J ends lost 2 bases and 3 bases respectively, with 12 bases between them. The CDR3 sequence: CASSLQVWSGANVLTF. CDR3 nucleotide sequence: TGTGCCAGCAGCTTACAGGTTTGGAGTGGGGCCAACGTCCTGACTTTC.

The J gene is TRBJ2-1, the V gene TRBV6-4, with 7 bases that match TRBD2. The CDR3 is 17 amino acids. V was pared by 2 bases and J by 1 base, with 8 bases of the junction left unmatched. Germline V gene sequence: CDR1 MRHNA, CDR2 SNTAGT. The CDR3 coding sequence is TGTGCCAGCAGTGACCGTGAGCGGGATCGATCCTACAATGAGCAGTTCTTC. As protein: CASSDRERDRSYNEQFF.

The chain carries TRBV5-1 and TRBJ2-3, with D tentatively TRBD1 (5 bases). V was pared by 3 bases and J by 1 base, with 9 bases between. CDR1 and CDR2 (germline): SGHRS, YFSETQ. This CDR3 region has 14 residues. Here the CDR3 reads CASSSVGGTDTQYF. As DNA, the CDR3 is TGCGCCAGCAGCTCCGTAGGGGGCACAGATACGCAGTATTTT.

The chain uses TRBV28 and TRBJ2-2, with 10 nucleotides matching TRBD2. With 7 bases clipped from V and 7 bases from J, the junction kept 12 bases outside the gene matches. The CDR3 contains 16 residues. From germline, CDR1 is MDHEN and CDR2 SYDVKM. DNA for the CDR3: TGTGCCAGCAAGCCCTCCGGGGGACTAGCGTTCGGGGAGCTGTTTTTT. This codes for CASKPSGGLAFGELFF.

The chain uses TRBV7-2 and TRBJ2-5; D not certain. There are 13 residues in the CDR3. Per the germline V gene, CDR1 is SGHTA and CDR2 is FQGNSA. V lost 5 bases and J lost 5, with 12 bases in between. This CDR3 reads CASSRDTMETQYF. The CDR3 coding sequence is TGTGCCAGCAGCAGAGATACCATGGAGACCCAGTACTTC.

The chain joins TRBV9 to TRBJ1-2, with unresolved D. V lost 1 base and J lost 3, with 13 bases in between. The length of the CDR3 is 15 residues. CDR1 and CDR2 from the germline V gene are SGDLS and YYNGEE. The CDR3 sequence: CASSVSRGRDYGYTF. CDR3 nucleotide sequence: TGTGCCAGCAGCGTATCCCGGGGAAGGGACTATGGCTACACCTTC.

The gene calls are TRBV27 and TRBJ1-1; D might be TRBD1 (5 bases). Germline V lookup: CDR1 MNHEY, CDR2 SMNVEV (reference sequence). The CDR3 runs to 15 residues. Deletions cut 5 bases from V and 3 bases from J, with 16 bases between. Here the CDR3 reads CASSPHRTPDTEAFF. CDR3 nucleotides: TGTGCCAGCAGTCCCCACAGGACGCCGGACACTGAAGCTTTCTTT.

This chain uses TRBV7-9 with TRBJ1-1; D unresolved. Germline CDR1 is SEHNR and CDR2 is FQNEAQ (reference sequence). The ends were cut back, 1 base at V and 7 bases at J, with 10 bases in the middle. The CDR3 covers 13 residues. In DNA form, the CDR3 reads TGTGCCAGCAGCTTAGTATTGCAGGATGAAGCTTTCTTT. Its protein is CASSLVLQDEAFF.

This clone came up once. The J gene is TRBJ1-1, the V gene TRBV11-2; D is possibly TRBD1 (6 bases). Trimming cost V 6 bases and J 1 base, with 18 bases left between them. Germline CDR1 SGHAT, CDR2 FQNNGV. This CDR3 has 16 residues. The CDR3 nucleotides read TGTGCCAGCAGACCTGTTACTCCACAGGGGAACACTGAAGCTTTCTTT. Amino acid sequence: CASRPVTPQGNTEAFF.

The chain is built from TRBV5-1 and TRBJ2-7; TRBD2 agrees at 10 bases. With V trimmed by 4 bases and J by 6 bases, 7 bases remained unmatched. From germline, CDR1 is SGHRS and CDR2 YFSETQ. This CDR3 spans 14 amino acids. The CDR3 reads CASSPSGGAVEQYF. Written as DNA, the CDR3 is TGCGCCAGCAGCCCCAGCGGGGGGGCGGTCGAGCAGTACTTC.

The rearrangement uses TRBV3-1 (or the pseudogene TRBV3-2) and TRBJ1-4, with 7 positions matching TRBD1. Germline V gene lookup returns CDR1 LGHDT and CDR2 YNNKEL (reference sequence). V dropped 4 bases and J dropped 5; count of bases not matched to a gene: 7. The CDR3 is 15 amino acids. In DNA, the CDR3 is TGTGCCAGCAGCCTGAGACAGGGCCTCAATGAAAAACTGTTTTTT. This encodes CASSLRQGLNEKLFF.

The CDR3 loop is CASSKQVSAGANVLTF. In nucleotides, the CDR3 is TGTGCCAGCAGCAAACAGGTCAGTGCTGGGGCCAACGTCCTGACTTTC. The gene calls are TRBV9 and TRBJ2-6; a possible D gene is TRBD1 (5 bases). Germline-derived CDR1 and CDR2 are SGDLS and YYNGEE. V lost 4 bases and J lost 2, with 13 bases in between. CDR3 length equals 16 residues.

V and J are TRBV24-1 and TRBJ2-3; 11 positions match TRBD2. The CDR3 length is 15 residues. J was trimmed by 5 bases and V by 7 bases; bases with no gene match: 7. CDR1 is KGHDR, CDR2 SFDVKD, per germline. CDR3 sequence (DNA): TGTGCCACCAGCTTACTAGCGGGAGAGGAAGATACGCAGTATTTT. This gives the protein CATSLLAGEEDTQYF.

The V gene is TRBV6-2 or TRBV6-3, the J gene TRBJ2-3, with 12 bases fitting TRBD1. This CDR3 contains 15 residues. V was clipped by 5 bases and J by 4 bases; unmatched bases: 4. Germline CDR1 is MNHEY and CDR2 is SVGEGT. The CDR3 reads CASSPGQGASDTQYF. CDR3 DNA: TGTGCCAGCAGTCCGGGACAGGGGGCATCAGATACGCAGTATTTT.

The chain employs TRBV10-3 and TRBJ2-3; D is undetermined. The CDR3 runs to 12 residues. Germline-derived CDR1 and CDR2 are ENHRY and SYGVKD. V lost 5 bases to trimming and J lost 6 bases, with 9 bases between them. The CDR3: CAISSVRDTQYF. The CDR3 DNA reads TGTGCCATCAGTTCAGTGAGGGATACGCAGTATTTT.

V is TRBV7-9 and J is TRBJ2-5; 9 bases map to TRBD1. The CDR3 covers 15 residues. The ends lost 5 bases at V and 10 bases at J; junction bases unmatched: 14. The V gene's germline CDR1 is SEHNR and CDR2 FQNEAQ (reference sequence). The chain's CDR3 is CASSTTPGTGRIQYF. The CDR3 bases are TGTGCCAGCAGCACGACTCCCGGGACAGGGAGGATCCAGTACTTC.

This chain joins TRBV28 and TRBJ2-2; D is possibly TRBD1 (5 bases). The CDR3 runs 14 residues. Germline CDR1 reads MDHEN; CDR2 reads SYDVKM. Trimming took 6 bases from V and 4 from J, leaving 12 bases between them. The CDR3 DNA reads as TGTGCCAGCAGCAGCCAAGGGGCCACCGGGGAGCTGTTTTTT. Its translation is CASSSQGATGELFF.